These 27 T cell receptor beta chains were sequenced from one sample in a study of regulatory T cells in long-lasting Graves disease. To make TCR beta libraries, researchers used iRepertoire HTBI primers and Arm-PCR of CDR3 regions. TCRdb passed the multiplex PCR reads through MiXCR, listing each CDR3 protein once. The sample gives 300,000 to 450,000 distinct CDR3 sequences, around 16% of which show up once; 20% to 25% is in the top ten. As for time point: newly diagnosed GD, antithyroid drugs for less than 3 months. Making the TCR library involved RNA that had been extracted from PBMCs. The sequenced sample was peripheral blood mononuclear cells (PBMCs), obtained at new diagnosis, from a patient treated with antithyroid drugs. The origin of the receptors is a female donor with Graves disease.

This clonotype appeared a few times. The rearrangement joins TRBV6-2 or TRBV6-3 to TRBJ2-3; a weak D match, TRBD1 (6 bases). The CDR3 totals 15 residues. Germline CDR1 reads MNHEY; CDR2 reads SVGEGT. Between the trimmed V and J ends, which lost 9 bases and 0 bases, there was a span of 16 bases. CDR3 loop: CASTTGTTSTDTQYF. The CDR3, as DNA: TGTGCCAGTACAACCGGGACAACTAGCACAGATACGCAGTATTTT.

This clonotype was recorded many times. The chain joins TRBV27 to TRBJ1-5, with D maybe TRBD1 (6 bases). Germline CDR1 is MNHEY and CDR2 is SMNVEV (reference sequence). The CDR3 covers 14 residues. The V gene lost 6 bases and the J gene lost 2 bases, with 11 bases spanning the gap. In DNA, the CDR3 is TGTGCCAGCAGCTCCAGGGGTGGCAATCAGCCCCAGCATTTT. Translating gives CASSSRGGNQPQHF.

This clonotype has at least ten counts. The CDR3: CASSSLVGLGYTF. CDR3 DNA sequence: TGTGCCAGCAGCTCCCTGGTGGGTTTAGGCTACACCTTC. The J gene is TRBJ1-2, the V gene TRBV7-2, with D unresolved. Trimming shortened V by 4 bases and J by 8 bases, and 14 bases separated the two germline ends. This CDR3 region has 13 residues. The germline gives CDR1 SGHTA, CDR2 FQGNSA. Filled out from reference TRBV7-2 and TRBJ1-2, the complete variable domain reads GAGVSQSPSNKVTEKGKDVELRCDPISGHTALYWYRQSLGQGLEFLIYFQGNSAPDKSGLPSDRFSAERTGGSVSTLTIQRTQQEDSAVYLCASSSLVGLGYTFGSGTRLTVV.

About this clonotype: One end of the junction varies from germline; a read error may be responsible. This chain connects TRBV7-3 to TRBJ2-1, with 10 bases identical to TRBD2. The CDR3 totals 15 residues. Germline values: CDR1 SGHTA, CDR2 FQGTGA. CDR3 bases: TGTGCCATCAGCTTAAGGGAGACTAGCGGGAATGAGCAGTTCTTC. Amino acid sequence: CAISLRETSGNEQFF. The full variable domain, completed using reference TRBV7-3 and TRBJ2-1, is GAGVSQTPSNKVTEKGKYVELRCDPISGHTALYWYRQSLGQGPEFLIYFQGTGAADDSGLPNDRFFAVRPEGSVSTLKIQRTERGDSAVYLCAISLRETSGNEQFFGPGTRLTVL.

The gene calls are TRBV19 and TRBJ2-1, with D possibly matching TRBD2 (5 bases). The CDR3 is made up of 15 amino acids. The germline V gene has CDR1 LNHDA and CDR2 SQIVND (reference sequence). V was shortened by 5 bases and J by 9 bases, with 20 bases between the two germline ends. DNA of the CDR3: TGTGCCAGTAGTCAAACCACCGGGATACACAGTGAGCAGTTCTTC. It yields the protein CASSQTTGIHSEQFF.

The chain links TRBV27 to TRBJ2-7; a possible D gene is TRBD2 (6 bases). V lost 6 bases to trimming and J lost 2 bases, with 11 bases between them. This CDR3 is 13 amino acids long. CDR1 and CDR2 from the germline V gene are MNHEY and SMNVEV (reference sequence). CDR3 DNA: TGTGCCAGCAGCCGGGGGTCCGCCTACGAGCAGTACTTC. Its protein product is CASSRGSAYEQYF.

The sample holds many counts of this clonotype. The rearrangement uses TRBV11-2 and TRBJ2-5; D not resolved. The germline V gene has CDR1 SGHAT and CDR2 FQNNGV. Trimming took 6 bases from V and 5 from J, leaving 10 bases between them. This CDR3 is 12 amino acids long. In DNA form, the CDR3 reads TGTGCCAGCAGTCTCGGCGCGGAGACCCAGTACTTC. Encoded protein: CASSLGAETQYF. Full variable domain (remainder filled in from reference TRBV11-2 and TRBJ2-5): EAGVAQSPRYKIIEKRQSVAFWCNPISGHATLYWYQQILGQGPKLLIQFQNNGVVDDSQLPKDRFSAERLKGVDSTLKIQPAKLEDSAVYLCASSLGAETQYFGPGTRLLVL.

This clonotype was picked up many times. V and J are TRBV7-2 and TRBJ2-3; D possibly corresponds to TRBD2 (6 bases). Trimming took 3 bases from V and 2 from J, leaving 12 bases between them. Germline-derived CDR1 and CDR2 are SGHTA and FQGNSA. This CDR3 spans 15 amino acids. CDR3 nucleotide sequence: TGTGCCAGCAGCTTTTATAGCGGAGCCACAGATACGCAGTATTTT. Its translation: CASSFYSGATDTQYF.

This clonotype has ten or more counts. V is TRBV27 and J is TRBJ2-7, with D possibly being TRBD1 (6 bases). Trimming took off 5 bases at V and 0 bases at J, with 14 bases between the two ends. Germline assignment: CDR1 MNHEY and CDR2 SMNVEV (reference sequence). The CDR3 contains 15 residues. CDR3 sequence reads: CASSPETGSSYEQYF. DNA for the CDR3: TGTGCCAGCAGTCCAGAGACAGGCTCCTCCTACGAGCAGTACTTC.

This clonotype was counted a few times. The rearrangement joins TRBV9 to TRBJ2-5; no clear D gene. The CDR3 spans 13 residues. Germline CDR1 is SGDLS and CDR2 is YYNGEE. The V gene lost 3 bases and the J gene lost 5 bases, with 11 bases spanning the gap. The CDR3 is CASSEKTGETQYF. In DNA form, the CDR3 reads TGTGCCAGCAGCGAAAAAACCGGGGAGACCCAGTACTTC.

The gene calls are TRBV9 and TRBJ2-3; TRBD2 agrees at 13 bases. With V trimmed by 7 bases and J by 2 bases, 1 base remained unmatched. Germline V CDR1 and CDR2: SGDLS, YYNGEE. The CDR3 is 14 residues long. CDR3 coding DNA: TGTGCCAGCGGACTAGCGGGAGTCACAGATACGCAGTATTTT. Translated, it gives CASGLAGVTDTQYF.

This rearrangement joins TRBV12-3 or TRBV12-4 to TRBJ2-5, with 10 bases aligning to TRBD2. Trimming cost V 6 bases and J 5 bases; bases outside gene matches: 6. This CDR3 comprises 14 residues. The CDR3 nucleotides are TGTGCCAGCAGACTCAGCGGGAGGGGGGAGACCCAGTACTTC. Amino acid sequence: CASRLSGRGETQYF.

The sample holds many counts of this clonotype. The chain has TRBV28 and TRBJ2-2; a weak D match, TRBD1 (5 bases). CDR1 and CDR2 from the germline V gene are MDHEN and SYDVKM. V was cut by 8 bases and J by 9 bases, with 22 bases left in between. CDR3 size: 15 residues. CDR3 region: CASRSYRSSVWELFF. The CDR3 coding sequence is TGTGCCAGCCGTAGCTACAGGAGCTCCGTTTGGGAGCTGTTTTTT. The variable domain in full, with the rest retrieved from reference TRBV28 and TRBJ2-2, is DVKVTQSSRYLVKRTGEKVFLECVQDMDHENMFWYRQDPGLGLRLIYFSYDVKMKEKGDIPEGYSVSREKKERFSLILESASTNQTSMYLCASRSYRSSVWELFFGEGSRLTVL.

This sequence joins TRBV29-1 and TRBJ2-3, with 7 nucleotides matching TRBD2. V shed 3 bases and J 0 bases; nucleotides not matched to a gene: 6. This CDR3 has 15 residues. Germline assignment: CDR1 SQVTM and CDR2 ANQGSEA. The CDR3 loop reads CSVEGSGMSTDTQYF. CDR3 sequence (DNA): TGCAGCGTTGAGGGAAGCGGGATGAGCACAGATACGCAGTATTTT.

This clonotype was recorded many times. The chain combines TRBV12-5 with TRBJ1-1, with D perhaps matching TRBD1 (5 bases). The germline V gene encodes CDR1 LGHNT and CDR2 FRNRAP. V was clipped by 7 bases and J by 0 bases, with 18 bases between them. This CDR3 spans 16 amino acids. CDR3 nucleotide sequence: TGTGCTAGTGCCCCGGGGGGGGTCAGGGTGAACACTGAAGCTTTCTTT. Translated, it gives CASAPGGVRVNTEAFF. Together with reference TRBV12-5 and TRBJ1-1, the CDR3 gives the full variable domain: DARVTQTPRHKVTEMGQEVTMRCQPILGHNTVFWYRQTMMQGLELLAYFRNRAPLDDSGMPKDRFSAEMPDATLATLKIQPSEPRDSAVYFCASAPGGVRVNTEAFFGQGTRLTVV.

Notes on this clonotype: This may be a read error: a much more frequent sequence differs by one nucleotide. The CDR3 region is CASSDSANYGYTF. CDR3 nucleotides: TGTGCCAGCAGTGACAGCGCTAACTATGGCTACACCTTC. The chain couples TRBV25-1 to TRBJ1-2; D gene ambiguous. In germline, CDR1 is MGHDK, CDR2 SYGVNS. Trimming stripped 3 bases from V and 0 bases from J, with 5 bases between. The CDR3 consists of 13 residues.

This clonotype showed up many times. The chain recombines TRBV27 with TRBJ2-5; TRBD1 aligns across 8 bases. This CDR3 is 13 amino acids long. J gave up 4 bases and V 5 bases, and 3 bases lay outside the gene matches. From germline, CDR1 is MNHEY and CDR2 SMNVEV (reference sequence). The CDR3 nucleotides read TGTGCCAGCAGTGACAGGGGACCAGAGACCCAGTACTTC. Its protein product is CASSDRGPETQYF.

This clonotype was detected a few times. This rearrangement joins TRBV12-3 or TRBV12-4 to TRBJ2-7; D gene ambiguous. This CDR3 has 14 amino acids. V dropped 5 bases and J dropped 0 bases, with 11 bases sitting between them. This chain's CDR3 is CASSPLPGSYEQYF. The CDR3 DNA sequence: TGTGCCAGCAGTCCCCTCCCGGGCTCCTACGAGCAGTACTTC.

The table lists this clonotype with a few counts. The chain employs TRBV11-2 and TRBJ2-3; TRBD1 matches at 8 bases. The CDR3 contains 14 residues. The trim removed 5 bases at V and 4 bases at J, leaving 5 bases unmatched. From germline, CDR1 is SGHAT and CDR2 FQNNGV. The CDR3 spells CASSAGQGPDTQYF. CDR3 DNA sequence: TGTGCCAGCAGCGCTGGACAGGGCCCAGATACGCAGTATTTT.

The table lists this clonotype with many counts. The CDR3 coding sequence is TGTGCCAGCTCACCAGGGGGGGATCAGCCCCAGCATTTT. Its translation: CASSPGGDQPQHF. V and J are TRBV18 and TRBJ1-5; tentative D call: TRBD1 (5 bases). The CDR3 sequence is 13 residues long. The V and J ends lost 2 bases and 5 bases respectively, with 7 bases between them. Germline V gene lookup returns CDR1 KGHSH and CDR2 LQKENI.

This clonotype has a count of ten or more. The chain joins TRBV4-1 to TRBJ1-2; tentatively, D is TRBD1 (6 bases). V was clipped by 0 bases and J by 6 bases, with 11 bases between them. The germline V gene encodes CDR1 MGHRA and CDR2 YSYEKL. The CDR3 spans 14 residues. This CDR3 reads CASSQEWGRDGYTF. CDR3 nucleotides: TGCGCCAGCAGCCAAGAATGGGGGCGCGATGGCTACACCTTC.

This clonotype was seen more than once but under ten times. The CDR3 DNA sequence: TGCAGTGCTTGGGGCCAGGGGGGTATGTTCTTC. Translated: CSAWGQGGMFF. The V gene is TRBV20-1, the J gene TRBJ2-1; D is perhaps TRBD1 (7 bases). CDR1 and CDR2 (germline): DFQATT, SNEGSKA (reference sequence). The CDR3 has 11 amino acids. V was cut by 5 bases and J by 15 bases, with 17 bases left in between.

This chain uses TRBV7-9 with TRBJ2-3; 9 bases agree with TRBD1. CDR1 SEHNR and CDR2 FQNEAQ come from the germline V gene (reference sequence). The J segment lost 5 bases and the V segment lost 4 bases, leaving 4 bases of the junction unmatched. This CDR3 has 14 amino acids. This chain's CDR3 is CASSSTGGRDTQYF. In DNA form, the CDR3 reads TGTGCCAGCAGCTCCACAGGGGGCAGAGATACGCAGTATTTT. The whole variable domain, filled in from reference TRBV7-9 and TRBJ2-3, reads DTGVSQNPRHKITKRGQNVTFRCDPISEHNRLYWYRQTLGQGPEFLTYFQNEAQLEKSRLLSDRFSAERPKGSFSTLEIQRTEQGDSAMYLCASSSTGGRDTQYFGPGTRLTVL.

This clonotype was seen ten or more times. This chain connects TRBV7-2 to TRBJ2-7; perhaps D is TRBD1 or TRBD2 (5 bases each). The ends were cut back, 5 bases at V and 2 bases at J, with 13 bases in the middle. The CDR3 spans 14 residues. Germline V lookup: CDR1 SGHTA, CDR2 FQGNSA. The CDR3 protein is CASSHRDGPYEQYF. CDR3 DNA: TGTGCCAGCAGCCACCGGGACGGACCCTACGAGCAGTACTTC.

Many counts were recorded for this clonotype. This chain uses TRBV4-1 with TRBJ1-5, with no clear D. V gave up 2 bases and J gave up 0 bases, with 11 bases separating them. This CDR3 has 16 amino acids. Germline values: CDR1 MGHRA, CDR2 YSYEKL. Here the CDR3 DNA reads TGCGCCAGCAGCCAACTACCCTTGATTAGCAATCAGCCCCAGCATTTT. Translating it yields CASSQLPLISNQPQHF.

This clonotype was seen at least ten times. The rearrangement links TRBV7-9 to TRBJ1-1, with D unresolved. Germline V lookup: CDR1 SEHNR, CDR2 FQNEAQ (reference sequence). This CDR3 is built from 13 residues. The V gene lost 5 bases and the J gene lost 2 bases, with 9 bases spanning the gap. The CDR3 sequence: CASSDHPNTEAFF. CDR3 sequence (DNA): TGTGCCAGCAGCGACCACCCAAACACTGAAGCTTTCTTT.

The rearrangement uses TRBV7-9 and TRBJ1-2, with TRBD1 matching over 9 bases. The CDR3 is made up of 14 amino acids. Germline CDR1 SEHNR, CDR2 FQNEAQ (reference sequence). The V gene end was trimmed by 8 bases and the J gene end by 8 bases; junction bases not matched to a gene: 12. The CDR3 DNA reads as TGTGCCAGCGGAGGACAGGGGCTAGTCTCCGGCTACACCTTC. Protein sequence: CASGGQGLVSGYTF.